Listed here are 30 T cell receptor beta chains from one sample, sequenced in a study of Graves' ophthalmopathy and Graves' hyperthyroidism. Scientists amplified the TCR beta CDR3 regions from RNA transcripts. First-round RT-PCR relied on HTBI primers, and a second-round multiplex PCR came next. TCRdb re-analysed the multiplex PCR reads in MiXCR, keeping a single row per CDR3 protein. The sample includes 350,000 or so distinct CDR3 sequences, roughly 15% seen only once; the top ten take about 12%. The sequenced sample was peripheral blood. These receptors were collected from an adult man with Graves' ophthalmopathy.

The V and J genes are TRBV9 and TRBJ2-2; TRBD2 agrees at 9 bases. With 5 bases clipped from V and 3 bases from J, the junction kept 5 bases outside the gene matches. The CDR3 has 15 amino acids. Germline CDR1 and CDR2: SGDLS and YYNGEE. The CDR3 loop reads CASSVTSGYTGELFF. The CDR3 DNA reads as TGTGCCAGCAGTGTGACTAGCGGATACACCGGGGAGCTGTTTTTT.

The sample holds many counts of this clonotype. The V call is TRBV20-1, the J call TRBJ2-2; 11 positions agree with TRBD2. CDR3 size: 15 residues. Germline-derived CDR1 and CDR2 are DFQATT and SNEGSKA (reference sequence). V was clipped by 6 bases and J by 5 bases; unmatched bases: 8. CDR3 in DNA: TGCAGTGCGGCGGGGACTAGCGGAGAAACCGGGGAGCTGTTTTTT. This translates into CSAAGTSGETGELFF.

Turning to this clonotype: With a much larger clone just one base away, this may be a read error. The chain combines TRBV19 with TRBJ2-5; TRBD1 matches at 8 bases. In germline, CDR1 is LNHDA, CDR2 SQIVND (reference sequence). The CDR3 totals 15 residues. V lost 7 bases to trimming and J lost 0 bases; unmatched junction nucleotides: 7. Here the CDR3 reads CASNNRGSDQETQYF. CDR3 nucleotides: TGTGCCAGTAATAACAGGGGGTCCGACCAAGAGACCCAGTACTTC. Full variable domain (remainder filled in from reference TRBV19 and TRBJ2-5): DGGITQSPKYLFRKEGQNVTLSCEQNLNHDAMYWYRQDPGQGLRLIYYSQIVNDFQKGDIAEGYSVSREKKESFPLTVTSAQKNPTAFYLCASNNRGSDQETQYFGPGTRLLVL.

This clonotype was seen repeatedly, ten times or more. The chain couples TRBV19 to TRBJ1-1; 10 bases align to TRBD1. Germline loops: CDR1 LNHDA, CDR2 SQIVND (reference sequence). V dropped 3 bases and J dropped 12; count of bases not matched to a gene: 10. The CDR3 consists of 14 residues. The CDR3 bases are TGTGCCAGTAGTATTACCGGACAGGGGGTAAAGTCTTTCTTT. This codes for CASSITGQGVKSFF.

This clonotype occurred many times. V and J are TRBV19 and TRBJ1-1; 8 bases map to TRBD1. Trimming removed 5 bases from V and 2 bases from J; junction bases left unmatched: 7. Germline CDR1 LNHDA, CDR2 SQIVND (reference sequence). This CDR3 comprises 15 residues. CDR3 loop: CASSLGTGANTEAFF. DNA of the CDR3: TGTGCCAGTAGTCTTGGGACAGGAGCTAACACTGAAGCTTTCTTT.

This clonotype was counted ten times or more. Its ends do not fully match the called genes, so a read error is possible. The CDR3 bases are TGTGCCAGCAGCTTAGCGGCGAGGAGACGAGAAGAGGCCCAGTACTTC. Its translation: CASSLAARRREEAQYF. The chain is built from TRBV11-2 and TRBJ2-5; D gene unclear. The CDR3 has 16 amino acids. Germline V gene sequence: CDR1 SGHAT, CDR2 FQNNGV.

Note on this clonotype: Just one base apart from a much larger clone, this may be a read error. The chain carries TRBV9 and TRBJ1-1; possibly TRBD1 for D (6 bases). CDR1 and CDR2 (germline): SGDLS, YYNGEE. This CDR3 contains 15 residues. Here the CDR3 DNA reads TGTGTCAGCAGCGTATATTCAGGGGAGAACACTGAAGCTTTCTTT. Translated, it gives CVSSVYSGENTEAFF.

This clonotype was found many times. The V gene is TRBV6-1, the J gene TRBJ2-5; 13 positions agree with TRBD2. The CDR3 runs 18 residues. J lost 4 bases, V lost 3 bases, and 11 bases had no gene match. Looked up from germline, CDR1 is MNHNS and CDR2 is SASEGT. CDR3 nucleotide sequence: TGTGCCAGCAGTGAGCCGGGACTAGCGGGACCTCCCAGAGAGACCCAGTACTTC. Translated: CASSEPGLAGPPRETQYF.

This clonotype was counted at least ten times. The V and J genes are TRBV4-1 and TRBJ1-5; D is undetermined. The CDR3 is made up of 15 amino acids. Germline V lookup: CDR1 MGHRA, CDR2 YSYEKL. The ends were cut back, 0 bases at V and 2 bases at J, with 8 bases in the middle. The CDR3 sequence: CASSQDEVGNQPQHF. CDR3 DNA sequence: TGCGCCAGCAGCCAAGATGAGGTTGGCAATCAGCCCCAGCATTTT.

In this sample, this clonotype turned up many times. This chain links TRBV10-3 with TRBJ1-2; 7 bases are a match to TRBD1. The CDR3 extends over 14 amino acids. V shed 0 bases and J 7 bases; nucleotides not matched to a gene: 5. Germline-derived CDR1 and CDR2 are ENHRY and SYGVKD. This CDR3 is CAISESAGGIGYTF. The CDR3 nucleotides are TGTGCCATCAGTGAGTCGGCAGGGGGGATTGGCTACACCTTC.

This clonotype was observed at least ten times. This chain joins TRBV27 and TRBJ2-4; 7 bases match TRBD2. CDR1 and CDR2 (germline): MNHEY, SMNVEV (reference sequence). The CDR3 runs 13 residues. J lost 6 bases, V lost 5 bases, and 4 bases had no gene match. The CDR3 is CASSRLAGNIQYF. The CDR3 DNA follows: TGTGCCAGCAGTCGACTAGCCGGAAACATTCAGTACTTC.

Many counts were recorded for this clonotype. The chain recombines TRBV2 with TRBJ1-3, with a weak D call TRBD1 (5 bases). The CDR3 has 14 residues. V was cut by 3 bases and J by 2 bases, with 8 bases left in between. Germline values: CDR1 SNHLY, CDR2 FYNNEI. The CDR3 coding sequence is TGTGCCAGCAGTGAGTGGGGGGCTGGAAACACCATATATTTT. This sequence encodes CASSEWGAGNTIYF. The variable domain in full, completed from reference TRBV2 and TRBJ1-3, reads EPEVTQTPSHQVTQMGQEVILRCVPISNHLYFYWYRQILGQKVEFLVSFYNNEISEKSEIFDDQFSVERPDGSNFTLKIRSTKLEDSAMYFCASSEWGAGNTIYFGEGSWLTVV.

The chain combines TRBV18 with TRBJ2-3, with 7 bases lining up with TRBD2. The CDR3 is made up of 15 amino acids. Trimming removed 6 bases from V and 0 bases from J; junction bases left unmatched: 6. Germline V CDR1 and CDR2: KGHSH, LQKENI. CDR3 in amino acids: CASSSLAASTDTQYF. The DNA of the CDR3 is TGTGCCAGCTCCTCGCTAGCGGCTAGCACAGATACGCAGTATTTT.

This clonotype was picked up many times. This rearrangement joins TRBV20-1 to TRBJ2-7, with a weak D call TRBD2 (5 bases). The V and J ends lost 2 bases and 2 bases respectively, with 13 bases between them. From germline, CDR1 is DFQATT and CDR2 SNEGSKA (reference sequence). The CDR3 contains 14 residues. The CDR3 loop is CSARPTSIPYEQYF. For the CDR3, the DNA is TGCAGTGCTAGACCCACTAGTATCCCCTACGAGCAGTACTTC.

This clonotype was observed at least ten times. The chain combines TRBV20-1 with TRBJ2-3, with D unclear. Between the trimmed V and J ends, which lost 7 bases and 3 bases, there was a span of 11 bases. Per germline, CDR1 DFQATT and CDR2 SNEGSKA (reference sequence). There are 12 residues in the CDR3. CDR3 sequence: CSGKAVTDTQYF. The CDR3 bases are TGCAGTGGCAAGGCCGTAACAGATACGCAGTATTTT.

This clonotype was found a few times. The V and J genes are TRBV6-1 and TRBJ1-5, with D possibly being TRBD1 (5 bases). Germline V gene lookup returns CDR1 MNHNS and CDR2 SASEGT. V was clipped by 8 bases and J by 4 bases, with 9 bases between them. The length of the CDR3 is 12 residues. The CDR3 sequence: CASGGTNQPQHF. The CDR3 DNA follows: TGTGCCAGCGGCGGGACGAATCAGCCCCAGCATTTT.

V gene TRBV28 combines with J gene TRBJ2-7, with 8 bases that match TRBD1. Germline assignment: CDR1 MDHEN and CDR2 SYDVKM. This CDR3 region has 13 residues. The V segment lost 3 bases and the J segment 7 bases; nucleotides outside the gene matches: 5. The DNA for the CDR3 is TGTGCCAGCAGTTTGCCAGGGACAGGTGAGCAGTACTTC. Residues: CASSLPGTGEQYF.

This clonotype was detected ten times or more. CDR3 sequence reads: CASSYRADYEQYF. The CDR3 bases are TGTGCCAGCAGTTACCGGGCCGACTACGAGCAGTACTTC. V and J are TRBV6-5 and TRBJ2-7; D gene uncertain. The germline V gene encodes CDR1 MNHEY and CDR2 SVGAGI. The V end was cut by 2 bases, the J end by 3 bases, with 8 bases between. CDR3 length: 13 residues.

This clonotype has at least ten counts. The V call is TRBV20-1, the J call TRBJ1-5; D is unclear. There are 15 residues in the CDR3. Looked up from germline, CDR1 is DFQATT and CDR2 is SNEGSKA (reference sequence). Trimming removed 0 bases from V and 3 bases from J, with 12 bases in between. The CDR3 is CSARDFRGPNQPQHF. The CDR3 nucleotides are TGCAGTGCTAGAGATTTCCGAGGGCCCAATCAGCCCCAGCATTTT.

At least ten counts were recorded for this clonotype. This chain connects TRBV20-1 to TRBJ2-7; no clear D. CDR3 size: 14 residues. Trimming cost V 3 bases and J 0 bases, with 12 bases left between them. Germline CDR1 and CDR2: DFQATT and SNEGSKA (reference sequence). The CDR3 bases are TGCAGTGCTAGGTTATCAGAAAGCTCCTACGAGCAGTACTTC. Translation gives CSARLSESSYEQYF.

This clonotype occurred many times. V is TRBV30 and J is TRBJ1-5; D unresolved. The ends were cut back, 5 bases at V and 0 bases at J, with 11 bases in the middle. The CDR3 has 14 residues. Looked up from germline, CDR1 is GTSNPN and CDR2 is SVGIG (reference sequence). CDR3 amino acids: CAWGMMGSNQPQHF. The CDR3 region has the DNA TGTGCCTGGGGAATGATGGGTAGCAATCAGCCCCAGCATTTT.

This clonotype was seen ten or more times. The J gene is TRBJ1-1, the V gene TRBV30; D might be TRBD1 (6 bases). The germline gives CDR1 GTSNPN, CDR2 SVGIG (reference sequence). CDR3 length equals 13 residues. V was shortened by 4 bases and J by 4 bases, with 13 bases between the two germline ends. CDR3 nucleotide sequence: TGTGCCTGGACCGCTTTAGGGGGCACTGAAGCTTTCTTT. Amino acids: CAWTALGGTEAFF.

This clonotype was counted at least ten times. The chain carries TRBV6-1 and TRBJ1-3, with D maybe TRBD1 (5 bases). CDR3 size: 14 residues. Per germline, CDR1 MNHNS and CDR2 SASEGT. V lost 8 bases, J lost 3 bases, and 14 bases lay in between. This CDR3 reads CASRAGGGGNTIYF. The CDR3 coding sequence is TGTGCCAGCCGAGCTGGGGGTGGTGGAAACACCATATATTTT.

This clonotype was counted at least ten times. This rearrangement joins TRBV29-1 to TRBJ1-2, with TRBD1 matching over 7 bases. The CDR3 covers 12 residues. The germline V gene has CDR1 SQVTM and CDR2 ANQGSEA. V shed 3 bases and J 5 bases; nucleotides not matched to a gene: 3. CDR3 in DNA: TGCAGCGTTGATGGGACAGCGTATGGCTACACCTTC. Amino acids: CSVDGTAYGYTF.

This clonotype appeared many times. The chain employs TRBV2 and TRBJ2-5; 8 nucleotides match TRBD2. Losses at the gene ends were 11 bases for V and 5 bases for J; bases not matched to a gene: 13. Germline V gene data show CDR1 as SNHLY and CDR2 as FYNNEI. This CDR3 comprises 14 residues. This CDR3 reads CAGGRAGAGETQYF. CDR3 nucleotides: TGTGCCGGGGGACGAGCGGGGGCGGGGGAGACCCAGTACTTC.

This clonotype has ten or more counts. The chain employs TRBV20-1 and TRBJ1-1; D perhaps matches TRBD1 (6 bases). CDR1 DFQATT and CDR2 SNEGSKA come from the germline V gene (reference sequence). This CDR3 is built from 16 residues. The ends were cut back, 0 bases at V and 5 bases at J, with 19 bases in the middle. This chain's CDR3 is CSARDPWSDRSTEAFF. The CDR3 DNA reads TGCAGTGCTAGAGATCCGTGGTCCGACAGGAGTACTGAAGCTTTCTTT.

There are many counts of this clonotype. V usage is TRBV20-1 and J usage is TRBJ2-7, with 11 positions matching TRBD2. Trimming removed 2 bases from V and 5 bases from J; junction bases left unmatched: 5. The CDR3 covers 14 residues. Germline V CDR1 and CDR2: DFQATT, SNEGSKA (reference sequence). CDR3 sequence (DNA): TGCAGTGCTAGAACTAGCGGGAGTAGGAACGAGCAGTACTTC. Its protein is CSARTSGSRNEQYF.

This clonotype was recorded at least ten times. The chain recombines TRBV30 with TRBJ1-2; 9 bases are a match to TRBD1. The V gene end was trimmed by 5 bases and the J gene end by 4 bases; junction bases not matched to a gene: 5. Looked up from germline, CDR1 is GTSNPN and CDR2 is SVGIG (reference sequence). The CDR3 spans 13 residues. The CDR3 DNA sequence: TGTGCCTGGCCGGGACAGGGTGGCTATGGCTACACCTTC. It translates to CAWPGQGGYGYTF.

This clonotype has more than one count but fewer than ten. The DNA for the CDR3 is TGCGCCAGCAGCTTCTCAGGAACGGATTCACCCCTCCACTTT. Its translation is CASSFSGTDSPLHF. The chain has TRBV5-1 and TRBJ1-6, with unresolved D. Germline-derived CDR1 and CDR2 are SGHRS and YFSETQ. This CDR3 comprises 14 residues. Trimming left V 2 bases short and J 8 bases short, with 11 bases between.

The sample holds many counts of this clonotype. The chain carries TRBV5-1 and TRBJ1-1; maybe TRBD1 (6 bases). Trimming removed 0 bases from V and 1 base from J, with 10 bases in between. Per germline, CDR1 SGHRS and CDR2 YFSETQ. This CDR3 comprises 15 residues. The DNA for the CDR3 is TGCGCCAGCAGCTTGGCCGGGGGCCCGAACACTGAAGCTTTCTTT. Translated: CASSLAGGPNTEAFF.